This T cell receptor (beta chain) was profiled in a study of neurological immune-mediated disorders. Study observations and caveats: There were no CDR3 amino acid sequences shared by expanded clones across subjects, a result suggesting private repertoires in all groups.

This clonotype has at least ten counts. The antigen remains undetermined. 2 million unsorted PBMCs were stored in RNAlater at -80 °C before RNA extraction. Over 170 million TCR-beta sequences (from 15-18 subjects) were yielded by each sequencing run. One entry per CDR3 protein results from TCRdb running MiXCR on the 5' RACE reads. Of more than 75,000 distinct CDR3 sequences in the sample, 10% to 13% were seen once. This receptor was identified in a man aged 35-49 years in good health. The source material was PBMCs.

CDR3 DNA sequence: TGTGCCAGCAGTGAAAGTTCCGGCCGGGCCTACGAGCAGTACTTC. Translating gives CASSESSGRAYEQYF. V and J are TRBV2 and TRBJ2-7; D not resolved. The CDR3 sequence is 15 residues long. V was shortened by 2 bases and J by 2 bases, with 13 bases between the two germline ends. CDR1 is SNHLY and CDR2 is FYNNEI in the germline V gene.